This T cell receptor beta chain was retrieved from a study of cytomegalovirus exposure and HLA in healthy donors. Assay used: immunoSEQ multiplex PCR; TCRdb lists only in-frame clones, some missing. The data show over 90,000 clones, less than 95% seen once. Losses at the gene ends were 6 bases for V and 0 bases for J; bases not matched to a gene: 6. Per the germline V gene, CDR1 is SEHNR and CDR2 is FQNEAQ (reference sequence). The CDR3 runs 18 residues. To note about this clone: Its antigen is not known.

Study-wide points: Subsequent analysis of the roughly 120 validation repertoires found a tendency for first-cohort TCR clusters to co-occur. Cytomegalovirus association was listed for roughly 160 TCR beta chains.

The source material was PBMCs. This clonotype originated in a woman between 18 and 29 years old in good health and CMV-seronegative. The chain combines TRBV7-9 with TRBJ2-2; 14 bases are a match to TRBD2. CDR3 amino acids: CASREGLAGGSNTGELFF. The CDR3 DNA is TGTGCCAGCAGGGAAGGACTAGCGGGGGGTTCGAACACCGGGGAGCTGTTTTTT.